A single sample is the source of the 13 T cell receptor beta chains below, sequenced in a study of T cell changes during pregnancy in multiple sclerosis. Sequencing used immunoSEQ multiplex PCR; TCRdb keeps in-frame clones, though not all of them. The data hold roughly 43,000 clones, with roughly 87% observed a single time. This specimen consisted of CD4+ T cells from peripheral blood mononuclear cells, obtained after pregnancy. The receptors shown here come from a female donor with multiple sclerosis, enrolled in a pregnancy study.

CDR3 bases: TGTGCCAGCGGCTACGGGACTACAAGCGCGTACGAGCAGTACTTC. It specifies CASGYGTTSAYEQYF. This rearrangement joins TRBV5-6 to TRBJ2-7; TRBD2 agrees at 7 bases. The germline gives CDR1 SGHDT, CDR2 YYEEEE. The CDR3 loop spans 15 amino acids. Trimming took 7 bases from V and 4 from J; bases not matched to a gene: 14.

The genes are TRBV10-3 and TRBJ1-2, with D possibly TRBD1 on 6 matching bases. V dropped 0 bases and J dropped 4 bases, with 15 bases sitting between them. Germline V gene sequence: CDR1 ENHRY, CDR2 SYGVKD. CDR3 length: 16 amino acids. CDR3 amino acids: CAISESLQGTGYGYTF. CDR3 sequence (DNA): TGTGCCATCAGTGAGTCTCTCCAGGGGACGGGCTATGGCTACACCTTC.

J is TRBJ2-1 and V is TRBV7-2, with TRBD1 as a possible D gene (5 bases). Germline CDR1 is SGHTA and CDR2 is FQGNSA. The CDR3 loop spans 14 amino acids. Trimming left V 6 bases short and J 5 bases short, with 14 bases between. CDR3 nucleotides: TGTGCCAGCAGTTTTTTGACAGCCAACAATGAGCAGTTCTTC. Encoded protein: CASSFLTANNEQFF.

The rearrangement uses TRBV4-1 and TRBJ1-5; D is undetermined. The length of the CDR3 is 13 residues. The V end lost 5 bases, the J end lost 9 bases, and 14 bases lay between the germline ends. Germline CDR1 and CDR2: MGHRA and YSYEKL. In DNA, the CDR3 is TGCGCCAGCAGCGATGACATTTCACGGCCCCAGCATTTT. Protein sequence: CASSDDISRPQHF.

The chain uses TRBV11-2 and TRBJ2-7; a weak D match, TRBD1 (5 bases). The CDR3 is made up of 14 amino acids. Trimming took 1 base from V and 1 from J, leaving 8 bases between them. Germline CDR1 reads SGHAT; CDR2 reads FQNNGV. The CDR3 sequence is CASSLGGGSYEQYF. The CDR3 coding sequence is TGTGCCAGCAGCTTAGGGGGCGGATCCTACGAGCAGTACTTC. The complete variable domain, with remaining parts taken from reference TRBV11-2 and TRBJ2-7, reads EAGVAQSPRYKIIEKRQSVAFWCNPISGHATLYWYQQILGQGPKLLIQFQNNGVVDDSQLPKDRFSAERLKGVDSTLKIQPAKLEDSAVYLCASSLGGGSYEQYFGPGTRLTVT.

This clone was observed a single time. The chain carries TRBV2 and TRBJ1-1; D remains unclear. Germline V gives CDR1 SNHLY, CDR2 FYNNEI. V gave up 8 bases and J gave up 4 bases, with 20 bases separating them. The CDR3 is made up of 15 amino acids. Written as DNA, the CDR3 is TGTGCCAGCCTACACCCCGGGGAAGGAGGCACTGAAGCTTTCTTT. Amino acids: CASLHPGEGGTEAFF.

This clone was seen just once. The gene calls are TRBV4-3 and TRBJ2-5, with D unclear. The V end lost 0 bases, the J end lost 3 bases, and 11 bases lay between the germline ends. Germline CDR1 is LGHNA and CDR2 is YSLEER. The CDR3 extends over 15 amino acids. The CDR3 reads CASSQDRATEETQYF. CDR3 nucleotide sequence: TGCGCCAGCAGCCAAGATAGAGCCACGGAAGAGACCCAGTACTTC.

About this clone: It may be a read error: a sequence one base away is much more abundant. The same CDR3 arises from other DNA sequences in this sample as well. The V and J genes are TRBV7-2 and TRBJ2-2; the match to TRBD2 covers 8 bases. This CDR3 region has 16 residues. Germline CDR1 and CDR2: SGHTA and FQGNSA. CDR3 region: CASSLGPGGNTGELFF. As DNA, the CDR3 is TGTGCCAGCAGCTTAGGTCCGGGAGGGAACACCGGGGAGCTGTTCTTT.

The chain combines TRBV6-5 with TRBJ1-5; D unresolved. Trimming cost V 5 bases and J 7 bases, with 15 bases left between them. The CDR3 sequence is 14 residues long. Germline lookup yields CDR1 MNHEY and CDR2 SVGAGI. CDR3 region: CASSPLYPRQPQHF. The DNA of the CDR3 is TGTGCCAGCAGTCCGCTATATCCCCGACAGCCCCAGCATTTT.

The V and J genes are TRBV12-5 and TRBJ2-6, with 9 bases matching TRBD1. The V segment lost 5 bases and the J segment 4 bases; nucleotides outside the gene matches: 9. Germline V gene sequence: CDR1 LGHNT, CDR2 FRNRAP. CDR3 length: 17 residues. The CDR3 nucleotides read TGTGCTAGTGGTACCGGACAGGGGACTGCGGGGGCCAACGTCCTGACTTTC. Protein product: CASGTGQGTAGANVLTF.

CDR3: CASSPRRIREGTEAFF. In DNA, the CDR3 is TGTGCCAGCTCACCGCGCCGGATCAGGGAGGGCACTGAAGCTTTCTTT. J is TRBJ1-1 and V is TRBV18; the D gene is possibly TRBD1 (5 bases). V was pared by 3 bases and J by 4 bases, with 18 bases between. Per germline, CDR1 KGHSH and CDR2 LQKENI. There are 16 residues in the CDR3.

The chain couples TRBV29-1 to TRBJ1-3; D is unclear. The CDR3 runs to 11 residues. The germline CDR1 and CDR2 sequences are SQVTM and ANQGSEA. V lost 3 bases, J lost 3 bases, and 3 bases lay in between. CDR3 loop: CSVDNGNTIYF. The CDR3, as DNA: TGCAGCGTTGATAATGGAAACACCATATATTTT.

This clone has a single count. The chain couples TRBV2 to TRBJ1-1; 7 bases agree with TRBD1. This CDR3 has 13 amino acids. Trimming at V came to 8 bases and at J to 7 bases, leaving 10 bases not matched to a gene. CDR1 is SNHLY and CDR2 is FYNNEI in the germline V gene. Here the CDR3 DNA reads TGTGCCAGCGGGGTCGACAGGGACTTTGAAGCTTTCTTT. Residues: CASGVDRDFEAFF. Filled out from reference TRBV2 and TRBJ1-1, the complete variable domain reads EPEVTQTPSHQVTQMGQEVILRCVPISNHLYFYWYRQILGQKVEFLVSFYNNEISEKSEIFDDQFSVERPDGSNFTLKIRSTKLEDSAMYFCASGVDRDFEAFFGQGTRLTVV.